Below, 18 T cell receptor beta chains from the same sample are listed, as sequenced in a study of Tregs in tolerant kidney transplant recipients (dated by TCRdb to the late 2010s). Libraries were built with the immunoSEQ multiplex PCR assay. Imported from immuneACCESS, the table was reduced by TCRdb to in-frame sequences with V and J called. These copies leave out some clones; in studies compared against another copy, an unresolved V gene accounts for under half, and the cause of the remainder is not known. The sample table contains tens of thousands of clones; only one count was recorded for under 95% of them. The top ten hold about 0.75% of the sample. Sample: Tregs from blood. These receptors all stem from a human donor in good health.

V is TRBV5-1 and J is TRBJ2-7; D call uncertain. V lost 4 bases and J 6 bases, leaving 17 bases between the germline ends. The CDR3 length is 14 residues. Per the germline V gene, CDR1 is SGHRS and CDR2 is YFSETQ. CDR3 bases: TGCGCCAGCAGCCCTAACTGGGCGCCCATCGAGCAGTACTTC. It codes for CASSPNWAPIEQYF.

As for this clone: The junction differs from germline at one of its ends, possibly a read error. V and J are TRBV6-1 and TRBJ1-5; 10 bases fit TRBD1. CDR3 length: 15 amino acids. In germline, CDR1 is MNHNS, CDR2 SASEGT. The CDR3 is CASRRDRGSNQLQHF. For the CDR3, the DNA is TGTGCCAGCCGGAGGGACAGGGGAAGCAATCAGCTCCAGCATTTT.

This clone was observed once. The chain links TRBV18 to TRBJ2-5, with D hard to call. The CDR3 extends over 14 amino acids. Germline loops: CDR1 KGHSH, CDR2 LQKENI. Trimming left V 0 bases short and J 4 bases short, with 9 bases between. CDR3 in DNA: TGTGCCAGCTCACCACCATTTCCGGTAGAGACCCAGTACTTC. Amino acid sequence: CASSPPFPVETQYF.

J is TRBJ2-7 and V is TRBV19; TRBD1 is a possible D gene (6 bases). This CDR3 contains 15 residues. V lost 6 bases, J lost 2 bases, and 17 bases lay in between. CDR1 is LNHDA, CDR2 SQIVND, per germline (reference sequence). CDR3 loop: CASRLGTPLTYEQYF. DNA for the CDR3: TGTGCCAGTAGACTCGGGACACCCCTCACCTACGAGCAGTACTTC.

This clone was picked up a small number of times. In the same sample, other DNA sequences code for this CDR3. The V call is TRBV18, the J call TRBJ2-3, with 7 bases lining up with TRBD1. J was trimmed by 5 bases and V by 1 base; bases with no gene match: 12. The CDR3 contains 17 residues. Germline-derived CDR1 and CDR2 are KGHSH and LQKENI. The CDR3 sequence is CASSPRMARGQGDTQYF. The CDR3 nucleotides are TGTGCCAGCTCACCACGAATGGCTAGGGGGCAGGGAGATACGCAGTATTTT.

The V and J genes are TRBV5-6 and TRBJ2-7; no clear D. Trimming took off 1 base at V and 0 bases at J, with 5 bases between the two ends. The CDR3 is 13 residues long. Germline assignment: CDR1 SGHDT and CDR2 YYEEEE. The CDR3 nucleotides read TGTGCCAGCAGCTTGCTGAACTCCTACGAGCAGTACTTC. Its protein product is CASSLLNSYEQYF.

J is TRBJ2-3 and V is TRBV12-5; D not resolved. Germline V lookup: CDR1 LGHNT, CDR2 FRNRAP. V lost 1 base, J lost 2 bases, and 4 bases lay in between. This CDR3 has 13 residues. CDR3 in amino acids: CASGLGYTDTQYF. CDR3 DNA sequence: TGTGCTAGTGGTTTGGGATACACAGATACGCAGTATTTT.

The CDR3 spells CASSLVSAQETQYF. Here the CDR3 DNA reads TGCGCCAGCAGCTTGGTGTCAGCACAAGAGACCCAGTACTTC. The rearrangement links TRBV5-1 to TRBJ2-5; D ambiguous. Germline values: CDR1 SGHRS, CDR2 YFSETQ. The V end lost 0 bases, the J end lost 2 bases, and 8 bases lay between the germline ends. This CDR3 has 14 amino acids.

The V and J genes are TRBV5-1 and TRBJ2-7; no clear D. Germline values: CDR1 SGHRS, CDR2 YFSETQ. V was shortened by 0 bases and J by 0 bases, with 4 bases between the two germline ends. The CDR3 length is 13 residues. The chain's CDR3 is CASSLAFSYEQYF. The CDR3 coding sequence is TGCGCCAGCAGCTTGGCTTTCTCCTACGAGCAGTACTTC. Looking up the rest from reference TRBV5-1 and TRBJ2-7 gives the full variable domain: KAGVTQTPRYLIKTRGQQVTLSCSPISGHRSVSWYQQTPGQGLQFLFEYFSETQRNKGNFPGRFSGRQFSNSRSEMNVSTLELGDSALYLCASSLAFSYEQYFGPGTRLTVT.

This clone was counted only a few times. This chain uses TRBV6-1 with TRBJ2-3, with TRBD1 matching over 10 bases. With 7 bases clipped from V and 4 bases from J, the junction kept 5 bases outside the gene matches. The CDR3 loop spans 14 amino acids. Germline loops: CDR1 MNHNS, CDR2 SASEGT. CDR3 loop: CASTRTGGADTQYF. In DNA form, the CDR3 reads TGTGCCAGCACTCGGACAGGGGGGGCAGATACGCAGTATTTT.

The chain uses TRBV6-6 and TRBJ2-1; possibly TRBD2 for D (6 bases). Germline-derived CDR1 and CDR2 are MNHNY and SVGAGI (reference sequence). CDR3 length: 15 residues. V lost 2 bases and J 6 bases, leaving 14 bases between the germline ends. The CDR3 spells CASSYKVGEVNEQFF. The DNA for the CDR3 is TGTGCCAGCAGTTACAAGGTGGGGGAGGTCAATGAGCAGTTCTTC.

This clone came up once. The chain joins TRBV5-1 to TRBJ2-7; 7 bases fit TRBD2. The germline V gene encodes CDR1 SGHRS and CDR2 YFSETQ. The CDR3 runs to 15 residues. V was pared by 4 bases and J by 2 bases, with 9 bases of the junction left unmatched. As DNA, the CDR3 is TGCGCCAGCAGCCCGACCCCTGGGGGGGCCTACGAGCAGTACTTC. Its translation is CASSPTPGGAYEQYF.

V and J are TRBV5-1 and TRBJ2-7, with D possibly being TRBD2 (6 bases). V lost 4 bases to trimming and J lost 3 bases, with 11 bases between them. The length of the CDR3 is 13 residues. Per the germline V gene, CDR1 is SGHRS and CDR2 is YFSETQ. In DNA, the CDR3 is TGCGCCAGCAGCATGGAGGGTGACTACGAGCAGTACTTC. Its translation: CASSMEGDYEQYF.

This clone appeared once. The rearrangement joins TRBV7-2 to TRBJ2-2; possibly TRBD1 for D (6 bases). Germline V gene data show CDR1 as SGHTA and CDR2 as FQGNSA. The CDR3 covers 14 residues. V was shortened by 3 bases and J by 6 bases, with 11 bases between the two germline ends. CDR3 amino acids: CASSLYRVPGELFF. The DNA for the CDR3 is TGTGCCAGCAGCTTGTACAGGGTCCCCGGGGAGCTGTTTTTT.

The chain carries TRBV2 and TRBJ1-6; TRBD1 agrees at 7 bases. CDR1 is SNHLY and CDR2 is FYNNEI in the germline V gene. V lost 4 bases, J lost 11 bases, and 2 bases stayed unmatched. The CDR3 has 12 amino acids. CDR3 DNA: TGTGCCAGCAGTGGGGACAGAACACCCCTCCACTTT. This encodes CASSGDRTPLHF.

The V call is TRBV5-1, the J call TRBJ2-2; 8 nucleotides agree with TRBD2. This CDR3 spans 16 amino acids. The V segment lost 2 bases and the J segment 4 bases; nucleotides outside the gene matches: 7. The germline V gene has CDR1 SGHRS and CDR2 YFSETQ. CDR3 region: CASSFLAGIFTGELFF. The CDR3 DNA follows: TGCGCCAGCAGCTTTTTAGCGGGGATCTTCACCGGGGAGCTGTTTTTT.

This chain links TRBV5-1 with TRBJ2-1; D may match TRBD1 or TRBD2 (6 bases each). CDR1 SGHRS and CDR2 YFSETQ come from the germline V gene. CDR3 length: 15 amino acids. Trimming cost V 7 bases and J 0 bases, with 14 bases left between them. Written as DNA, the CDR3 is TGCGCCAGCGGGTTCGGGGGCCGCTCCTACAATGAGCAGTTCTTC. Translation: CASGFGGRSYNEQFF. The full variable domain, its missing parts supplied by reference TRBV5-1 and TRBJ2-1, is KAGVTQTPRYLIKTRGQQVTLSCSPISGHRSVSWYQQTPGQGLQFLFEYFSETQRNKGNFPGRFSGRQFSNSRSEMNVSTLELGDSALYLCASGFGGRSYNEQFFGPGTRLTVL.

CDR3 coding DNA: TGTGCCAGCAGAACGGGGACTAGCTGGGTTGAGCAGTTCTTC. It translates to CASRTGTSWVEQFF. The chain has TRBV7-2 and TRBJ2-1; 9 nucleotides line up with TRBD2. Germline V lookup: CDR1 SGHTA, CDR2 FQGNSA. The J segment lost 9 bases and the V segment lost 6 bases, leaving 9 bases of the junction unmatched. The CDR3 consists of 14 residues.